The next 20 T cell receptor beta chains were all read from a single sample in a study of vaccination and CD4 T cells after COVID-19. Time point specified: late sampling 161 to 241 days after vaccination in three convalescent patients. The treatment here: roughly 11-day PBMC culture with coronavirus spike peptide pools or control peptides (ViraFEST assay). With the Oncomine TCR Beta short-read assay, DNA from cultured CD4+ T cells was sequenced. One entry per CDR3 protein results from TCRdb running MiXCR on the PCR reads. There are some 17,000 distinct CDR3 sequences in the sample; approximately 50% occur only once, and 13% lies in the top ten. No antigen is known for these receptors. Sequenced material: CD4+ T cells from blood, cultured in vitro, taken about 7 months after SARS-CoV-2 vaccination. All receptors derive from a human donor who had recovered from COVID-19.

A few counts support this clonotype. The chain uses TRBV6-1 and TRBJ2-5; 10 bases are shared with TRBD2. This CDR3 has 14 residues. J lost 4 bases, V lost 5 bases, and 4 bases had no gene match. Germline values: CDR1 MNHNS, CDR2 SASEGT. CDR3 sequence reads: CASSILAGIETQYF. The CDR3, as DNA: TGTGCCAGCAGTATACTAGCGGGAATAGAGACCCAGTACTTC.

V is TRBV10-3 and J is TRBJ2-7; D call uncertain. V dropped 2 bases and J dropped 6 bases, with 11 bases sitting between them. Germline CDR1 ENHRY, CDR2 SYGVKD. The CDR3 has 13 amino acids. The CDR3 loop is CAISEGSSREQYF. CDR3 in DNA: TGTGCCATCAGTGAGGGTAGTTCGCGCGAGCAGTACTTC.

This clonotype was seen more than once but under ten times. The chain employs TRBV11-3 and TRBJ2-5; 9 bases map to TRBD2. The CDR3 totals 14 residues. Germline V gene lookup returns CDR1 SGHNT and CDR2 YENEEA. Trimming cost V 10 bases and J 5 bases; bases outside gene matches: 11. CDR3 amino acids: CATAGGQAKETQYF. The CDR3 nucleotides are TGTGCCACTGCGGGGGGGCAGGCCAAGGAGACCCAGTACTTC. Using reference TRBV11-3 and TRBJ2-5 for the parts outside the CDR3, the full variable domain is EAGVVQSPRYKIIEKKQPVAFWCNPISGHNTLYWYLQNLGQGPELLIRYENEEAVDDSQLPKDRFSAERLKGVDSTLKIQPAELGDSAVYLCATAGGQAKETQYFGPGTRLLVL.

This clonotype was counted only a few times. The chain employs TRBV6-1 and TRBJ1-5; 7 bases are a match to TRBD1. CDR1 is MNHNS and CDR2 is SASEGT in the germline V gene. CDR3 length equals 16 residues. V shed 5 bases and J 2 bases; nucleotides not matched to a gene: 9. The DNA for the CDR3 is TGTGCCAGCAGTCCACACAGACAGGGAGGCAATCAGCCCCAGCATTTT. Residues: CASSPHRQGGNQPQHF.

The chain combines TRBV20-1 with TRBJ2-3; D ambiguous. Germline CDR1 is DFQATT and CDR2 is SNEGSKA (reference sequence). V was cut by 1 base and J by 5 bases, with 10 bases left in between. The CDR3 sequence is 13 residues long. CDR3 residues: CSARGANEDTQYF. In DNA form, the CDR3 reads TGCAGTGCTAGAGGAGCTAATGAAGATACGCAGTATTTT.

J is TRBJ1-1 and V is TRBV20-1; D might be TRBD1 (5 bases). The CDR3 sequence is 13 residues long. Trimming removed 5 bases from V and 1 base from J, with 11 bases in between. Germline assignment: CDR1 DFQATT and CDR2 SNEGSKA (reference sequence). In nucleotides, the CDR3 is TGCAGTGCTCATAGGGGAGCGAACACTGAAGCTTTCTTT. Translated: CSAHRGANTEAFF.

This clonotype has more than one count but fewer than ten. The chain couples TRBV20-1 to TRBJ1-1; 8 nucleotides match TRBD1. Per the germline V gene, CDR1 is DFQATT and CDR2 is SNEGSKA (reference sequence). The trim removed 5 bases at V and 1 base at J, leaving 3 bases unmatched. This CDR3 comprises 13 residues. The CDR3 coding sequence is TGCAGTGCTTACGACAGGGGGAACACTGAAGCTTTCTTT. It codes for CSAYDRGNTEAFF.

This chain connects TRBV18 to TRBJ1-1, with TRBD1 as a possible D gene (6 bases). The V end lost 7 bases, the J end lost 1 base, and 19 bases lay between the germline ends. CDR3 length: 16 amino acids. Germline V gives CDR1 KGHSH, CDR2 LQKENI. This chain's CDR3 is CASYRDNILRNTEAFF. The CDR3 DNA sequence: TGTGCCAGCTATCGGGACAACATACTTAGGAACACTGAAGCTTTCTTT. Filled out from reference TRBV18 and TRBJ1-1, the complete variable domain reads NAGVMQNPRHLVRRRGQEARLRCSPMKGHSHVYWYRQLPEEGLKFMVYLQKENIIDESGMPKERFSAEFPKEGPSILRIQQVVRGDSAAYFCASYRDNILRNTEAFFGQGTRLTVV.

The J gene is TRBJ2-3, the V gene TRBV20-1, with D tentatively TRBD1 or TRBD2 (5 bases each). With 6 bases removed from V and 6 bases from J, the gap between germline ends came to 19 bases. The CDR3 is 14 residues long. CDR1 is DFQATT, CDR2 SNEGSKA, per germline (reference sequence). CDR3 in amino acids: CSAPFEGRWDTQYF. In nucleotides, the CDR3 is TGCAGTGCCCCCTTCGAGGGGCGGTGGGATACGCAGTATTTT.

The J gene is TRBJ1-2, the V gene TRBV20-1; 8 nucleotides agree with TRBD1. Germline CDR1 and CDR2: DFQATT and SNEGSKA (reference sequence). The CDR3 loop spans 13 amino acids. After removal of 5 bases from V and 6 bases from J, the junction contained 8 bases not matched to a gene. CDR3 sequence reads: CSAPPQGANGYTF. The CDR3 DNA reads as TGCAGTGCTCCTCCTCAGGGGGCTAATGGCTACACCTTC.

In its sample, this clonotype was seen once. The rearrangement uses TRBV20-1 and TRBJ2-1, with 8 positions matching TRBD2. CDR3 length: 17 residues. Per the germline V gene, CDR1 is DFQATT and CDR2 is SNEGSKA (reference sequence). J lost 7 bases, V lost 0 bases, and 14 bases had no gene match. The chain's CDR3 is CSARDRISGGAWNEQFF. The CDR3, as DNA: TGCAGTGCTAGAGATCGGATTTCGGGGGGGGCGTGGAATGAGCAGTTCTTC.

This clonotype showed up just a few times. V gene TRBV24-1 combines with J gene TRBJ2-7; either TRBD1 or TRBD2 may supply D (6 bases each). This CDR3 spans 14 amino acids. Germline V gives CDR1 KGHDR, CDR2 SFDVKD. Trimming left V 10 bases short and J 4 bases short, with 19 bases between. The CDR3 loop is CATWSPGARYEQYF. Written as DNA, the CDR3 is TGTGCCACATGGTCCCCGGGGGCGAGATACGAGCAGTACTTC.

J is TRBJ2-1 and V is TRBV28; 12 bases are shared with TRBD1. Germline lookup yields CDR1 MDHEN and CDR2 SYDVKM. J lost 9 bases, V lost 6 bases, and 9 bases had no gene match. This CDR3 is 15 amino acids long. CDR3 in amino acids: CASSRPGTGGGEQFF. For the CDR3, the DNA is TGTGCCAGCAGCCGTCCGGGGACAGGGGGCGGTGAGCAGTTCTTC. The complete variable domain, with remaining parts taken from reference TRBV28 and TRBJ2-1, reads DVKVTQSSRYLVKRTGEKVFLECVQDMDHENMFWYRQDPGLGLRLIYFSYDVKMKEKGDIPEGYSVSREKKERFSLILESASTNQTSMYLCASSRPGTGGGEQFFGPGTRLTVL.

CDR3 sequence: CASSDFGLRAEAFF. The CDR3 DNA reads TGTGCCAGCAGTGATTTCGGCCTCAGGGCTGAAGCTTTCTTT. V gene TRBV6-1 combines with J gene TRBJ1-1, with a tentative D call TRBD1 (5 bases). V shed 3 bases and J shed 6 bases, with 14 bases lying between them. Germline V gene lookup returns CDR1 MNHNS and CDR2 SASEGT. This CDR3 has 14 amino acids.

The chain employs TRBV27 and TRBJ2-5; 12 bases line up with TRBD2. Germline-derived CDR1 and CDR2 are MNHEY and SMNVEV (reference sequence). V dropped 1 base and J dropped 2; count of bases not matched to a gene: 11. The CDR3 covers 19 residues. The CDR3 bases are TGTGCCAGCAGTTTATTGTCGGCGGCTAGCGGGGGGGTTCAAGAGACCCAGTACTTC. It specifies CASSLLSAASGGVQETQYF.

The J gene is TRBJ2-5, the V gene TRBV19; tentatively, D is TRBD2 (5 bases). V lost 2 bases to trimming and J lost 7 bases, with 14 bases between them. The CDR3 consists of 14 residues. Germline lookup yields CDR1 LNHDA and CDR2 SQIVND (reference sequence). The CDR3: CASSIREGMGTQYF. The CDR3 coding sequence is TGTGCCAGTAGTATACGAGAGGGAATGGGGACCCAGTACTTC.

The chain recombines TRBV6-2 or TRBV6-3 with TRBJ2-1; 7 positions match TRBD2. Germline loops: CDR1 MNHEY, CDR2 SVGEGT. The J segment lost 0 bases and the V segment lost 4 bases, leaving 3 bases of the junction unmatched. There are 15 residues in the CDR3. The CDR3 DNA reads as TGTGCCAGCAGTTTTCTAGCGGTCTCCTACAATGAGCAGTTCTTC. Translated: CASSFLAVSYNEQFF.

The rearrangement joins TRBV19 to TRBJ1-2, with a tentative D call TRBD1 (6 bases). The CDR3 runs 13 residues. Per the germline V gene, CDR1 is LNHDA and CDR2 is SQIVND (reference sequence). The V gene lost 5 bases and the J gene lost 7 bases, with 14 bases spanning the gap. CDR3 amino acids: CASSAGAGGGYTF. In nucleotides, the CDR3 is TGTGCCAGTAGTGCAGGGGCGGGCGGTGGCTACACCTTC. Combining the CDR3 with reference TRBV19 and TRBJ1-2 gives the whole variable domain DGGITQSPKYLFRKEGQNVTLSCEQNLNHDAMYWYRQDPGQGLRLIYYSQIVNDFQKGDIAEGYSVSREKKESFPLTVTSAQKNPTAFYLCASSAGAGGGYTFGSGTRLTVV.

In nucleotides, the CDR3 is TGTGCCAGCAGCCGACGACTAGCGGTAGAGACCCAGTACTTC. This sequence encodes CASSRRLAVETQYF. This chain joins TRBV7-2 and TRBJ2-5; 9 nucleotides line up with TRBD2. V lost 5 bases, J lost 4 bases, and 5 bases stayed unmatched. From germline, CDR1 is SGHTA and CDR2 FQGNSA. The CDR3 has 14 residues.

This clonotype appeared a few times. The chain carries TRBV24-1 and TRBJ1-1; no reliable D call. The CDR3 runs 15 residues. Between the trimmed V and J ends, which lost 5 bases and 1 base, there was a span of 13 bases. Germline V lookup: CDR1 KGHDR, CDR2 SFDVKD. The CDR3 region has the DNA TGTGCCACCAGTGGGGCCGGAGCAGCGAACACTGAAGCTTTCTTT. Amino acid sequence: CATSGAGAANTEAFF.